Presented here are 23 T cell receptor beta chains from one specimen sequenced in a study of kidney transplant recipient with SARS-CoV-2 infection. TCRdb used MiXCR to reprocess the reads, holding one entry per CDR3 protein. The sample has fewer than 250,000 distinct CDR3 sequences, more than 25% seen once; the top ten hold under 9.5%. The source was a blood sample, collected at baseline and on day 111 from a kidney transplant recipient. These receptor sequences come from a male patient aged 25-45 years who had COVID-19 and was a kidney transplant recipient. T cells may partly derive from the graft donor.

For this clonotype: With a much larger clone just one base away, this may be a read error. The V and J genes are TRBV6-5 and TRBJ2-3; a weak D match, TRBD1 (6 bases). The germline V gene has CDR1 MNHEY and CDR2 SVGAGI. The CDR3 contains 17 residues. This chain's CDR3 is CASRLRLGGMGADTRYF. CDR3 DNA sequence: TGTGCCAGCAGGCTACGACTTGGGGGCATGGGAGCAGATACGCGGTATTTT.

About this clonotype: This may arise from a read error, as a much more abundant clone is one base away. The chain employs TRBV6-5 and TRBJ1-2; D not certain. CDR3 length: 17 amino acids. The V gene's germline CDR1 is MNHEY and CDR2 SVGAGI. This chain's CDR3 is CAGSISKECRKTYGYTF. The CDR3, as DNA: TGTGCCGGCAGTATAAGCAAGGAATGTAGAAAGACCTATGGCTACACCTTC.

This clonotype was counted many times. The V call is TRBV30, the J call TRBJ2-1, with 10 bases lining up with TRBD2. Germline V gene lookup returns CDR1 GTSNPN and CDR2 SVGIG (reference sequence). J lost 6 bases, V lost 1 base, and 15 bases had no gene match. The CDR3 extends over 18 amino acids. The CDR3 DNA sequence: TGTGCCTGGAGTGCATTTCCCCCTCTAGCGGGAGTGGCCAATGAGCAGTTCTTC. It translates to CAWSAFPPLAGVANEQFF.

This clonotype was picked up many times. The CDR3 sequence is CATSRDLGIGWAQYF. For the CDR3, the DNA is TGTGCCACCAGCAGAGATCTGGGCATCGGGTGGGCCCAGTACTTC. The rearrangement uses TRBV15 and TRBJ2-5; unclear D gene. Trimming took off 0 bases at V and 9 bases at J, with 17 bases between the two ends. The CDR3 is 15 residues long. Germline lookup yields CDR1 LNHNV and CDR2 YYDKDF (reference sequence).

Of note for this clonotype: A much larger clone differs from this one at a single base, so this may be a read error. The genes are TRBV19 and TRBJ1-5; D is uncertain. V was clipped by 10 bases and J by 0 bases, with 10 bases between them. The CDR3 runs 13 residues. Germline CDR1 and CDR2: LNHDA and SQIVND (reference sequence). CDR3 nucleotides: TGTGCCAATCAGACCGTTAGCAATCAGCCCCAGCATTTT. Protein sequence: CANQTVSNQPQHF.

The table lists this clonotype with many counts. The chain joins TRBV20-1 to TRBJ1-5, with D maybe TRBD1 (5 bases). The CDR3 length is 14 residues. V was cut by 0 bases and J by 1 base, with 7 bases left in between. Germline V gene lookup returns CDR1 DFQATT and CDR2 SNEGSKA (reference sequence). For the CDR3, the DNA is TGCAGTGCTAGAGATTACAGGAGCAATCAGCCCCAGCATTTT. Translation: CSARDYRSNQPQHF.

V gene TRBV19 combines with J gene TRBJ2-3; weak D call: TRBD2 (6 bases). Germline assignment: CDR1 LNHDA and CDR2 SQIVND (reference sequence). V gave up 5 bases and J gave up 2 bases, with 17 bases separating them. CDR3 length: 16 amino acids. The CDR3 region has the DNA TGTGCCAGTAGTTCAGGACTTAGCGGTTTCACAGATACGCAGTATTTT. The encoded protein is CASSSGLSGFTDTQYF.

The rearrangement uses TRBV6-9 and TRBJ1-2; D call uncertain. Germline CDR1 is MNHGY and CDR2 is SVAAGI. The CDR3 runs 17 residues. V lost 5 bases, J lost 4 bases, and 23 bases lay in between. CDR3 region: CASSTTPPYGKTYGYTF. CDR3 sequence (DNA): TGTGCCAGCAGTACGACACCGCCTTACGGAAAGACCTATGGCTACACCTTC.

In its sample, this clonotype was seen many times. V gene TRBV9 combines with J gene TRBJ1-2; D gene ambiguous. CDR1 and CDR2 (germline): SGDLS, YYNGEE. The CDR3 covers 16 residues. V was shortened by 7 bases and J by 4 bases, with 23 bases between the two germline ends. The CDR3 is CASRSEYSRKTYGYTF. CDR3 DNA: TGTGCCAGCCGCTCCGAGTACTCAAGAAAGACCTATGGCTACACCTTC.

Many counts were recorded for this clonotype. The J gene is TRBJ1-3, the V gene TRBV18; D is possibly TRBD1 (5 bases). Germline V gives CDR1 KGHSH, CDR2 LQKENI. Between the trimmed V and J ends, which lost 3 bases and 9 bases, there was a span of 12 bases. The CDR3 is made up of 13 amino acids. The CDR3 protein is CASSPTAEGTIYF. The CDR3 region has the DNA TGTGCCAGCTCACCGACAGCCGAAGGCACCATATATTTT.

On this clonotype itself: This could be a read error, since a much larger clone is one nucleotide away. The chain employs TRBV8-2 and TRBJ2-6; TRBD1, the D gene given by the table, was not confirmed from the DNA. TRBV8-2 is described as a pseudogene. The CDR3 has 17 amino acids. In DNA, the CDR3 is TGTGGCGCCTGTGACAGGATAACACAAAGTCGGGCCAACGTCCTGACTTTC. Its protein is CGACDRITQSRANVLTF.

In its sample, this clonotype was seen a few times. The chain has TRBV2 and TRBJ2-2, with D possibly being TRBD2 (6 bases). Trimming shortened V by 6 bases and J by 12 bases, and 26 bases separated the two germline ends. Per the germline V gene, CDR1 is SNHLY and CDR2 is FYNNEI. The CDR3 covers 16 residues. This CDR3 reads CASSDQAQGLPSKLFF. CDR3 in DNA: TGTGCCAGCAGCGACCAAGCTCAGGGACTCCCAAGTAAGCTGTTTTTT. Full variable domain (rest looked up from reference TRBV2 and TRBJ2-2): EPEVTQTPSHQVTQMGQEVILRCVPISNHLYFYWYRQILGQKVEFLVSFYNNEISEKSEIFDDQFSVERPDGSNFTLKIRSTKLEDSAMYFCASSDQAQGLPSKLFFGEGSRLTVL.

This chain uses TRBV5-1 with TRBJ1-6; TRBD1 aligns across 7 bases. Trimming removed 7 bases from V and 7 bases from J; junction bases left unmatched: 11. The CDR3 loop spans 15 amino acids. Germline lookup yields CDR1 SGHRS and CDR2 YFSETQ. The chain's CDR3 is CASGPTGGGNSPLHF. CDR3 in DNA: TGCGCCAGCGGCCCCACGGGAGGGGGCAATTCACCCCTCCACTTT. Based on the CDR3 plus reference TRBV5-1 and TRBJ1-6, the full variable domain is KAGVTQTPRYLIKTRGQQVTLSCSPISGHRSVSWYQQTPGQGLQFLFEYFSETQRNKGNFPGRFSGRQFSNSRSEMNVSTLELGDSALYLCASGPTGGGNSPLHFGNGTRLTVT.

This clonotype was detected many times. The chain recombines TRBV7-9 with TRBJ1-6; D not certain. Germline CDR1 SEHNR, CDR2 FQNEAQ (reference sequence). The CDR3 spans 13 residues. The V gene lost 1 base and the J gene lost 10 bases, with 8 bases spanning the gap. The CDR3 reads CASSLELESPLHF. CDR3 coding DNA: TGTGCCAGCAGCTTAGAGTTAGAATCACCCCTCCACTTT.

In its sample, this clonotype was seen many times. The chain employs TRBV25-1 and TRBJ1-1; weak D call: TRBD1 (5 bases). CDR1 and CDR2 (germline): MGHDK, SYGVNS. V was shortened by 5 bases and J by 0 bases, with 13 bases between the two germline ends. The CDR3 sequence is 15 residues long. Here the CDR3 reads CASSPGTGMNTEAFF. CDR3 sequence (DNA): TGTGCCAGCAGTCCCGGGACGGGAATGAACACTGAAGCTTTCTTT. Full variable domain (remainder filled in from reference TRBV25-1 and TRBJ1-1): EADIYQTPRYLVIGTGKKITLECSQTMGHDKMYWYQQDPGMELHLIHYSYGVNSTEKGDLSSESTVSRIRTEHFPLTLESARPSHTSQYLCASSPGTGMNTEAFFGQGTRLTVV.

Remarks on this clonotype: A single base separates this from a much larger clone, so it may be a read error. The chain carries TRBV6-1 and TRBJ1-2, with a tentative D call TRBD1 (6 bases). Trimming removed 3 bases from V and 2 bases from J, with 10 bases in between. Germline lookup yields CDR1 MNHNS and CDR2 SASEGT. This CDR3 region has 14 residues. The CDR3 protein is CASSDDQGNYGYTF. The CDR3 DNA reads TGTGCCAGCAGTGATGACCAGGGGAACTATGGCTACACCTTC.

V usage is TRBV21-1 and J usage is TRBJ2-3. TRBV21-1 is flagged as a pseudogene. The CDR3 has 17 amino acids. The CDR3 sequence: CASRMRIATVMQDTQYF. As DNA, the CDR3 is TGTGCCAGCAGAATGAGAATAGCTACAGTCATGCAAGATACGCAGTATTTT.

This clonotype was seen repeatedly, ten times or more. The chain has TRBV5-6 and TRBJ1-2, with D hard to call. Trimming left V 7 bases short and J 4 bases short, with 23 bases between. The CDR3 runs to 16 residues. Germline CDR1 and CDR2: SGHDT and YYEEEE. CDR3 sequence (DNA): TGTGCCAGCCACATGTGCAATAGTCGAAAGACCTATGGCTACACCTTC. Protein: CASHMCNSRKTYGYTF.

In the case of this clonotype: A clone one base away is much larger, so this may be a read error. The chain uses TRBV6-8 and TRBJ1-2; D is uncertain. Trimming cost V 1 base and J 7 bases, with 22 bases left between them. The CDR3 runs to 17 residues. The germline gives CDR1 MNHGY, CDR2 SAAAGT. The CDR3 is CASSYLARSRKTCGYTF. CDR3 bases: TGTGCCAGCAGTTACTTAGCACGCTCTAGAAAGACCTGTGGCTACACCTTC.

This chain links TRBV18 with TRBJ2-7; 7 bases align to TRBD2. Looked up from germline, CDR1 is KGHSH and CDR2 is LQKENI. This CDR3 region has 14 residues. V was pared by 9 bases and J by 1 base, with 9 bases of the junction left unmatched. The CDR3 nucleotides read TGTGCCAGTCAAAGCGGGGCGGATTCCTACGAGCAGTACTTC. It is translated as CASQSGADSYEQYF.

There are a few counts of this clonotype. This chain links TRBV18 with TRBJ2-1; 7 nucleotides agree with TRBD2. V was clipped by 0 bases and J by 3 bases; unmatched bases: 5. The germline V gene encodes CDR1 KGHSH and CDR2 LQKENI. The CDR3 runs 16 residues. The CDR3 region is CASSPPGGGFYNEQFF. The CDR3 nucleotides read TGTGCCAGCTCACCACCGGGGGGGGGGTTCTACAATGAGCAGTTCTTC.

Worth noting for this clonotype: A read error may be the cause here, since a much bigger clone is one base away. The CDR3 here is CASRGTGRDEQYF. The DNA of the CDR3 is TGCGCCAGCAGGGGGACAGGGAGGGACGAGCAGTACTTC. The chain recombines TRBV10-2 with TRBJ2-7; TRBD1 aligns across 9 bases. V lost 6 bases, J lost 5 bases, and 5 bases stayed unmatched. Germline lookup yields CDR1 WSHSY and CDR2 SAAADI. The CDR3 totals 13 residues.

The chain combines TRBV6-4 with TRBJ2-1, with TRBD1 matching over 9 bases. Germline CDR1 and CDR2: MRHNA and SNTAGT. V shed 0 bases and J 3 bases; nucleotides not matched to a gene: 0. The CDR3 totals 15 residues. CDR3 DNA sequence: TGTGCCAGCAGTGACTCGACAGGGGGCTACAATGAGCAGTTCTTC. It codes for CASSDSTGGYNEQFF.